The next 19 T cell receptor beta chains were all read from a single sample in a study of shared clonotypes between healthy human individuals. The table came from immunoSEQ multiplex PCR; TCRdb's copy has only in-frame clones and leaves some out. The table lists about 2 million clones, about 95% of them singletons. Naivety among CD8 cells was defined by CD45RO negativity and positive CCR7 selection, thereby excluding terminally differentiated effector memory CD45RA+ cells. The source material was naive CD8+ T cells sorted from blood. These receptors all stem from a man between 18 and 29 years old in good health.

The rearrangement uses TRBV6-1 and TRBJ2-5, with 8 positions matching TRBD2. Losses at the gene ends were 2 bases for V and 4 bases for J; bases not matched to a gene: 6. Germline CDR1 is MNHNS and CDR2 is SASEGT. The CDR3 runs 15 residues. CDR3 nucleotides: TGTGCCAGCAGTGAATACAAGCGGGGGCTAGAGACCCAGTACTTC. This sequence encodes CASSEYKRGLETQYF.

This chain uses TRBV5-1 with TRBJ2-3; D is unresolved. V was shortened by 1 base and J by 5 bases, with 20 bases between the two germline ends. The germline V gene has CDR1 SGHRS and CDR2 YFSETQ. The CDR3 covers 17 residues. CDR3 residues: CASSLSPNSELVDTQYF. The CDR3 DNA is TGCGCCAGCAGCTTGTCCCCGAATTCCGAACTCGTAGATACGCAGTATTTT.

The rearrangement uses TRBV6-1 and TRBJ2-1, with 8 bases lining up with TRBD1. CDR1 and CDR2 (germline): MNHNS, SASEGT. V lost 11 bases, J lost 10 bases, and 4 bases stayed unmatched. The CDR3 has 10 residues. DNA of the CDR3: TGTGCCGCCGGACAGGGAGAGCAGTTCTTC. It specifies CAAGQGEQFF.

This chain uses TRBV6-1 with TRBJ1-2, with D perhaps matching TRBD1 (5 bases). Germline V CDR1 and CDR2: MNHNS, SASEGT. This CDR3 contains 13 residues. Trimming removed 3 bases from V and 4 bases from J, with 9 bases in between. The CDR3 DNA reads TGTGCCAGCAGTGATGTGACAGTCTATGGCTACACCTTC. It yields the protein CASSDVTVYGYTF.

V and J are TRBV7-3 and TRBJ2-3; D possibly matches TRBD1 or TRBD2 (5 bases each). Germline V CDR1 and CDR2: SGHTA, FQGTGA. This CDR3 region has 16 residues. The V gene lost 4 bases and the J gene lost 2 bases, with 16 bases spanning the gap. The CDR3 sequence is CASSWGTLGSTDTQYF. The CDR3 DNA follows: TGTGCCAGCAGCTGGGGGACCCTTGGGTCCACAGATACGCAGTATTTT.

To note about this clone: Additional DNA sequences in this sample encode the identical CDR3. CDR3 loop: CASSLRGATNEKLFF. CDR3 nucleotides: TGCGCCAGCAGCTTGAGGGGCGCCACTAATGAAAAACTGTTTTTT. V is TRBV5-1 and J is TRBJ1-4; D perhaps matches TRBD1 (5 bases). This CDR3 is 15 amino acids long. The ends were cut back, 1 base at V and 2 bases at J, with 9 bases in the middle. Germline CDR1 SGHRS, CDR2 YFSETQ.

The rearrangement links TRBV4-1 to TRBJ2-3; no reliable D call. V was cut by 4 bases and J by 1 base, with 12 bases left in between. The CDR3 length is 15 residues. Germline V gives CDR1 MGHRA, CDR2 YSYEKL. The CDR3 here is CASSPDSLGTDTQYF. CDR3 nucleotide sequence: TGCGCCAGCAGCCCCGACTCGCTGGGCACAGATACGCAGTATTTT.

The chain is built from TRBV9 and TRBJ2-5, with 11 bases matching TRBD2. The CDR3 spans 17 residues. Germline CDR1 reads SGDLS; CDR2 reads YYNGEE. With V trimmed by 3 bases and J by 0 bases, 7 bases remained unmatched. The CDR3 nucleotides are TGTGCCAGCAGCGCGGAGGGACTAGCGGAAAACCAAGAGACCCAGTACTTC. Translated, it gives CASSAEGLAENQETQYF.

This chain connects TRBV2 to TRBJ2-7; 10 positions match TRBD2. This CDR3 is 15 amino acids long. V trimming: 5 bases; J trimming: 0 bases; junction bases outside the gene matches: 4. CDR1 and CDR2 (germline): SNHLY, FYNNEI. CDR3 DNA: TGTGCCAGCAGTTCCGGACTAGCGGACTCCTACGAGCAGTACTTC. Its translation is CASSSGLADSYEQYF.

On this clone itself: The same CDR3 is also encoded by other DNA sequences in this sample. The gene calls are TRBV5-6 and TRBJ2-1, with D uncertain. The CDR3 has 12 residues. The ends were cut back, 1 base at V and 5 bases at J, with 4 bases in the middle. The germline CDR1 and CDR2 sequences are SGHDT and YYEEEE. The CDR3, as DNA: TGTGCCAGCAGCTTGTATGACAATGAGCAGTTCTTC. Translating gives CASSLYDNEQFF.

The chain joins TRBV7-3 to TRBJ2-1; 8 positions match TRBD1. Looked up from germline, CDR1 is SGHTA and CDR2 is FQGTGA. Trimming took 0 bases from V and 2 from J; bases not matched to a gene: 0. This CDR3 has 15 residues. The DNA of the CDR3 is TGTGCCAGCAGCTTAACACAGGGGGCCTACAATGAGCAGTTCTTC. This codes for CASSLTQGAYNEQFF.

The chain couples TRBV9 to TRBJ1-4; D may be TRBD1 (6 bases). The germline V gene has CDR1 SGDLS and CDR2 YYNGEE. The CDR3 has 14 residues. V was cut by 3 bases and J by 3 bases, with 9 bases left in between. The CDR3: CASSGTVPNEKLFF. The CDR3 DNA reads TGTGCCAGCAGCGGGACAGTCCCTAATGAAAAACTGTTTTTT.

The chain is built from TRBV10-3 and TRBJ2-5; 15 nucleotides line up with TRBD2. The length of the CDR3 is 15 residues. J was trimmed by 4 bases and V by 8 bases; bases with no gene match: 5. Germline V gene data show CDR1 as ENHRY and CDR2 as SYGVKD. The CDR3 DNA reads TGTGCCATCGGACTAGCGGGGGGGCTGATAGAGACCCAGTACTTC. Translating it yields CAIGLAGGLIETQYF.

This clone showed up just once. The genes are TRBV9 and TRBJ2-7; 10 bases agree with TRBD1. The V gene's germline CDR1 is SGDLS and CDR2 YYNGEE. Germline trimming cut 4 bases from V and 4 bases from J; bases unmatched to any gene: 8. The CDR3 consists of 15 residues. CDR3 coding DNA: TGTGCCAGCAGCCCCACCCCGGGACAGGGGTACGAGCAGTACTTC. Translated, it gives CASSPTPGQGYEQYF. The variable domain in full, completed from reference TRBV9 and TRBJ2-7, reads DSGVTQTPKHLITATGQRVTLRCSPRSGDLSVYWYQQSLDQGLQFLIQYYNGEERAKGNILERFSAQQFPDLHSELNLSSLELGDSALYFCASSPTPGQGYEQYFGPGTRLTVT.

Of note for this clone: The sample has other DNA sequences that encode this CDR3 too. V and J are TRBV5-6 and TRBJ2-1; 9 nucleotides agree with TRBD2. The CDR3 spans 15 residues. Germline CDR1 reads SGHDT; CDR2 reads YYEEEE. With 0 bases clipped from V and 4 bases from J, the junction kept 2 bases outside the gene matches. Written as DNA, the CDR3 is TGTGCCAGCAGCTTGGGTCTAGCGGGGTACAATGAGCAGTTCTTC. This gives the protein CASSLGLAGYNEQFF.

The chain has TRBV2 and TRBJ2-1, with 8 bases fitting TRBD1. Per germline, CDR1 SNHLY and CDR2 FYNNEI. V shed 6 bases, J shed 7 bases, and the junction held 8 bases outside the gene matches. This CDR3 has 14 residues. This chain's CDR3 is CASRIQGAWNEQFF. CDR3 DNA: TGTGCCAGCAGGATCCAGGGGGCGTGGAATGAGCAGTTCTTC.

The chain employs TRBV5-1 and TRBJ2-7; 10 nucleotides align to TRBD2. The J segment lost 4 bases and the V segment lost 1 base, leaving 2 bases of the junction unmatched. Germline V gene lookup returns CDR1 SGHRS and CDR2 YFSETQ. The CDR3 contains 14 residues. This chain's CDR3 is CASSLTSGEYEQYF. The CDR3 DNA follows: TGCGCCAGCAGCTTGACTAGCGGGGAGTACGAGCAGTACTTC.

The chain couples TRBV9 to TRBJ1-5; TRBD1 might be the D (5 bases). CDR3 length: 15 amino acids. Trimming left V 3 bases short and J 0 bases short, with 10 bases between. In germline, CDR1 is SGDLS, CDR2 YYNGEE. CDR3 coding DNA: TGTGCCAGCAGCGATGGGACGGATAGCAATCAGCCCCAGCATTTT. Its translation: CASSDGTDSNQPQHF.

The CDR3 region has the DNA TGCGCCAGCAGTGAACCCTCAGGGGGCGATGAAGCTTTCTTT. Protein sequence: CASSEPSGGDEAFF. This chain connects TRBV10-2 to TRBJ1-1, with TRBD1 identical over 8 bases. V shed 3 bases, J shed 7 bases, and the junction held 7 bases outside the gene matches. From germline, CDR1 is WSHSY and CDR2 SAAADI. This CDR3 spans 14 amino acids.